Listed below are T cell receptor beta chains from one sample, sequenced in a study of CD8 T cells in Susac syndrome. TCRdb ran MiXCR on the immunoSEQ multiplex PCR reads and lists one entry per CDR3 protein. Among roughly 200,000 distinct CDR3 sequences listed, 90% to 97% were seen once. Source material: CD4+ T cells from PBMCs. These receptors all stem from a human donor with multiple sclerosis. The CDR3 runs from the conserved cysteine through the conserved F or W.

V	J	CDR3
TRBV9	TRBJ1-2	CASSVLTGINYGYTF
TRBV12-3/TRBV12-4	TRBJ2-5	CASRVKGRQTQYF
TRBV15	TRBJ2-5	CATSSPGTGSIGTQYF
TRBV5-1	TRBJ2-5	CASSLTPSTEETQYF
TRBV27	TRBJ2-3	CASSWWGRRTDTQYF
TRBV5-1	TRBJ2-1	CASNSQGDNEQFF
TRBV30	TRBJ1-3	CAWSGSGPGNTIYF
TRBV27	TRBJ1-1	CASSLLGTEAFF
TRBV9	TRBJ1-2	CASSVATEPYGYTF
TRBV15	TRBJ1-2	CATSRGQGLRMVYGYTF
TRBV20-1	TRBJ1-5	CSARVRTAGNQPQHF
TRBV29-1	TRBJ2-6	CSVRTISPHSGANVLTF
TRBV14	TRBJ2-1	CASSQGSLYNEQFF
TRBV12-3/TRBV12-4	TRBJ1-5	CASSLKAALTAQHF
TRBV25-1	TRBJ1-6	CASSRRDRSNSPLHF
TRBV7-9	TRBJ1-2	CASSLADRGDYGYTF
TRBV29-1	TRBJ2-7	CSVDQGYEQYF
TRBV3-1	TRBJ2-7	CASSQDNNYEQYF
TRBV18	TRBJ2-7	CASSLQRTYEQYF
TRBV5-8	TRBJ2-7	CASSLAAYEQYF
TRBV28	TRBJ1-5	CASSPRPNQPQHF
TRBV6-1	TRBJ1-5	CASSDRQWPQHF
TRBV4-3	TRBJ1-1	CASSQTWGTEAFF